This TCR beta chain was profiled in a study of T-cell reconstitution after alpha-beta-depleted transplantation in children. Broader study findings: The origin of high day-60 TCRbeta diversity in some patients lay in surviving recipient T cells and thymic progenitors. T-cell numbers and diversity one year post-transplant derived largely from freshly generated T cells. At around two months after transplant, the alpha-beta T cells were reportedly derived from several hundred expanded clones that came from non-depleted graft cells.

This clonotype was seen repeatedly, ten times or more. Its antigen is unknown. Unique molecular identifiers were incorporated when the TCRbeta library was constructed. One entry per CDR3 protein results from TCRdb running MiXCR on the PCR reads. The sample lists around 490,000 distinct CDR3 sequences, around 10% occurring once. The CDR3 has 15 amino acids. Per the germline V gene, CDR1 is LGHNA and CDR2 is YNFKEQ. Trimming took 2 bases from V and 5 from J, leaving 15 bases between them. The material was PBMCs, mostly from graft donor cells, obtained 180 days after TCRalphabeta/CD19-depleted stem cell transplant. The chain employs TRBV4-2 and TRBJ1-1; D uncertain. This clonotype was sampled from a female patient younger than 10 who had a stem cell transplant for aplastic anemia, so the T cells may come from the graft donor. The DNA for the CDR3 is TGTGCCAGCAGCCAACACCAAAACTTGGAAACTGAAGCTTTCTTT. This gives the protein CASSQHQNLETEAFF.